This T cell receptor (beta chain) was sequenced during a study of T-cell reconstitution after alpha-beta-depleted transplantation in children. This CDR3 has 9 residues. Germline V lookup: CDR1 DFQATT, CDR2 SNEGSKA (reference sequence). V dropped 5 bases and J dropped 11 bases, with 9 bases sitting between them. This clonotype came up a few times. It was with unique molecular identifiers that the TCRbeta library was prepared. One entry per CDR3 protein results from TCRdb running MiXCR on the PCR reads. The table has a few hundred thousand distinct CDR3 sequences, 13% seen once. V usage is TRBV20-1 and J usage is TRBJ2-5; D remains ambiguous. This sequence was found in a male patient aged 5 to 17 who had a stem cell transplant for acute myeloid leukemia, so the T cells may come from the graft donor. The specimen comprised PBMCs, mostly from graft donor cells, sampled 360 days after TCRalphabeta/CD19-depleted stem cell transplant. Here the CDR3 DNA reads TGCAGTGCTTATAGGTTTCAGTACTTC. It is translated as CSAYRFQYF.